This T cell receptor beta chain is drawn from a study of blood T cell repertoires in COVID-19. Background on the study: Both acute and convalescent COVID-19 samples were obtained from the United States, Italy and Spain. PBMCs, B-cell-depleted T cells, or T cells provided the cDNA or gDNA that made up the material.

As processed by the authors: Amplification from reference gene primers served as the basis for estimated nucleated cell counts. This table comes from immunoSEQ multiplex PCR, and its TCRdb copy is limited to in-frame clones, with some not included. V, J and clone size are taken as reported in that table, and D and trimming were inferred from the DNA itself. The sample shows about 180,000 clones, roughly 85% of them seen only once. Germline CDR1 reads SNHLY; CDR2 reads FYNNEI. The CDR3 is 18 residues long. The ends lost 4 bases at V and 2 bases at J; junction bases unmatched: 12. Sequenced: peripheral blood. The TCR originated in a man aged 45-60 years with active or convalescent COVID-19. The V call is TRBV2, the J call TRBJ2-7; 12 nucleotides match TRBD2. CDR3 sequence reads: CASSGSLGLAGGPYEQYF. In nucleotides, the CDR3 is TGTGCCAGCAGTGGAAGCTTGGGCCTAGCGGGAGGGCCCTACGAGCAGTACTTC. The variable domain in full, with the rest retrieved from reference TRBV2 and TRBJ2-7, is EPEVTQTPSHQVTQMGQEVILRCVPISNHLYFYWYRQILGQKVEFLVSFYNNEISEKSEIFDDQFSVERPDGSNFTLKIRSTKLEDSAMYFCASSGSLGLAGGPYEQYFGPGTRLTVT.